This TCR beta chain was sequenced for a study of CD4+ T cells in melanoma. Assay: immunoSEQ multiplex PCR; the TCRdb copy retains only in-frame clones and omits some. This table holds around 100,000 clones, about 90% found once. The CDR3 extends over 16 amino acids. CDR1 and CDR2 from the germline V gene are SGHDN and FVKESK. The ends were cut back, 2 bases at V and 4 bases at J, with 14 bases in the middle. To note about this clone: The antigen remains unidentified.

Study-wide points: Diverse differentiation states were reported for melanoma neoantigen-specific CD4+ T cells. CD8+ T cell, macrophage and B cell function reportedly correlated with neoantigen-specific CD4+ T cells.

The rearrangement uses TRBV14 and TRBJ1-4; TRBD1 is a possible D gene (6 bases). Sequencing was carried out using peripheral blood. The TCR sequence derives from a human donor with melanoma. The CDR3 DNA sequence: TGTGCCAGCAGCCAACTAACAGGGACCTTTAATGAAAAACTGTTTTTT. It is translated as CASSQLTGTFNEKLFF.